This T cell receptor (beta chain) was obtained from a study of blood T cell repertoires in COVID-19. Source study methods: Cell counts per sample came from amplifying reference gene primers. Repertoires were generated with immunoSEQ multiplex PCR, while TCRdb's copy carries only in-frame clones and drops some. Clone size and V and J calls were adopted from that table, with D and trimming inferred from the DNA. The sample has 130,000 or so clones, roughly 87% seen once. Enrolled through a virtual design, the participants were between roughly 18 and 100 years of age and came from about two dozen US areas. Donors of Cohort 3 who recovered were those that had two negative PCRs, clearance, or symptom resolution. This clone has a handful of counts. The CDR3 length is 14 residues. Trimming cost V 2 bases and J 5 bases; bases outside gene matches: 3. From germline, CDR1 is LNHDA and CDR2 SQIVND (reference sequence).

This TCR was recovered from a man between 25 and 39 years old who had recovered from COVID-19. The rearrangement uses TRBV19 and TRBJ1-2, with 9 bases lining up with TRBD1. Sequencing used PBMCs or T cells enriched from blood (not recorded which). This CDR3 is CASSIRTGAYGYTF. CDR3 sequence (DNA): TGTGCCAGTAGTATAAGGACAGGGGCTTATGGCTACACCTTC.